These T cell receptor beta chains were read from a single sample in a study of blood T cell repertoires in COVID-19. Libraries were prepared by immunoSEQ multiplex PCR; TCRdb keeps only in-frame clonotypes and omits some of them. The repertoire holds around 330,000 clones, with approximately 88% as singletons. Sequencing was carried out using peripheral blood. Every receptor here comes from a woman aged 30 to 39 with COVID-19, enrolled during active disease. The CDR3 runs from the conserved cysteine through the conserved F or W. The D gene is left open where the match is weak. Expanded clones get a size class; other rows say once, few or many, or leave the size out.

length,size,J,D,V,CDR3,DNA
14,NA,TRBJ1-3,TRBD1,TRBV11-3,CASSPLKGADTIYF,TGTGCCAGCAGCCCCCTGAAGGGGGCAGACACCATATATTTT
15,NA,TRBJ2-1,TRBD2,TRBV7-2,CASSSTSGGAGEQFF,TGTGCCAGCAGCTCCACTAGCGGGGGGGCCGGTGAGCAGTTCTTC
17,few,TRBJ1-2,TRBD1,TRBV28,CASRGAANDRANYGYTF,TGTGCCAGCAGGGGGGCGGCAAATGACAGGGCTAACTATGGCTACACCTTC
14,NA,TRBJ1-5,NA,TRBV6-5,CASEGLLGRQPQHF,TGTGCCAGTGAGGGACTCCTTGGGCGGCAGCCCCAGCATTTT
19,NA,TRBJ2-7,TRBD1,TRBV27,CASSLSRASGTAHSYEQYF,TGTGCCAGCAGTTTATCGAGGGCCTCCGGGACAGCCCACTCCTACGAGCAGTACTTC
16,NA,TRBJ1-2,TRBD1,TRBV7-8,CASSLDWTGQDYGYTF,TGTGCCAGCAGCTTAGATTGGACAGGGCAGGACTATGGCTACACCTTC
13,NA,TRBJ1-6,NA,TRBV29-1,CSHGGPVGSPLHF,TGCAGCCATGGGGGCCCCGTAGGTTCACCCCTCCACTTT
15,NA,TRBJ1-2,TRBD1,TRBV5-1,CASSAEGTGTEGYTF,TGCGCCAGCAGCGCCGAAGGGACAGGCACGGAGGGCTACACCTTC
15,NA,TRBJ2-3,NA,TRBV11-3,CASSTGVSGTDTQYF,TGTGCCAGCAGCACCGGGGTCAGCGGCACAGATACGCAGTATTTT
16,NA,TRBJ2-5,NA,TRBV5-6,CASSLFQGHAQPTQYF,TGTGCCAGCAGCTTGTTTCAGGGGCATGCCCAACCGACCCAGTACTTC
12,NA,TRBJ2-1,NA,TRBV2,CASSGGGGEQFF,TGTGCCAGCAGTGGAGGGGGGGGTGAGCAGTTCTTC
14,NA,TRBJ2-2,NA,TRBV18,CASSPPQGVGELFF,TGTGCCAGCTCACCACCCCAGGGCGTCGGGGAGCTGTTTTTT
14,NA,TRBJ1-6,NA,TRBV6-5,CASSYPDRLSPLHF,TGTGCCAGCAGTTACCCCGACAGGCTATCACCCCTCCACTTT
17,NA,TRBJ1-6,TRBD1,TRBV27,CASSLFRQGGYNSPLHF,TGTGCCAGCAGTTTATTCCGACAGGGAGGATATAATTCACCCCTCCACTTT
16,NA,TRBJ1-3,TRBD1,TRBV7-2,CASSLRDRAVVNTIYF,TGTGCCAGCAGCTTGCGGGACAGAGCCGTTGTGAACACCATATATTTT
18,NA,TRBJ1-2,TRBD1,TRBV9,CASSVGGQGYSLNYGYTF,TGTGCCAGCAGCGTAGGGGGACAGGGCTACTCTTTAAACTATGGCTACACCTTC
14,NA,TRBJ2-7,TRBD2,TRBV11-2,CASSSGLALYEQYF,TGTGCCAGCAGCTCGGGACTAGCACTGTACGAGCAGTACTTC
15,few,TRBJ1-3,NA,TRBV21-1,CASSMKATGPDTIYF,TGTGCCAGCAGCATGAAAGCGACAGGGCCGGACACCATATATTTT
17,NA,TRBJ1-3,TRBD1,TRBV14,CASSQGFSYRGGNTIYF,TGTGCCAGCAGCCAAGGTTTCTCTTACAGGGGTGGAAACACCATATATTTT
17,NA,TRBJ2-5,NA,TRBV7-9,CASSTTRLYRDQETQYF,TGTGCCAGCAGCACTACTCGATTGTACAGGGACCAAGAGACCCAGTACTTC
16,few,TRBJ1-5,NA,TRBV10-3,CAISERSGFSNQPQHF,TGTGCCATCAGTGAGAGGTCGGGGTTCAGCAATCAGCCCCAGCATTTT
12,NA,TRBJ2-3,NA,TRBV4-2,CASSQLGDTQYF,TGTGCCAGCAGCCAACTCGGGGATACGCAGTATTTT
17,once,TRBJ1-4,NA,TRBV7-2,CASSLAPYRTRNEKLFF,TGTGCCAGCAGCTTAGCCCCTTACAGAACCCGTAATGAAAAACTGTTTTTT
16,NA,TRBJ1-2,NA,TRBV19,CASSIATGGGAYGYTF,TGTGCCAGTAGTATAGCCACTGGGGGGGGCGCCTATGGCTACACCTTC
19,NA,TRBJ1-1,NA,TRBV5-4,CASSPMAPTRTATNTEAFF,TGTGCCAGCAGCCCCATGGCCCCCACCCGGACAGCAACGAACACTGAAGCTTTCTTT
13,NA,TRBJ2-4,NA,TRBV7-3,CASSLTHGNIQYF,TGTGCCAGCAGCTTAACTCACGGGAACATTCAGTACTTC
15,NA,TRBJ2-3,NA,TRBV7-6,CASSLYRDGTDTQYF,TGTGCCAGCAGCTTGTACAGGGATGGCACAGATACGCAGTATTTT
16,NA,TRBJ1-2,TRBD1,TRBV5-1,CASSLGQGFISDGYTF,TGCGCCAGCAGCTTGGGACAGGGATTTATCAGCGATGGCTACACCTTC
14,NA,TRBJ1-1,TRBD1,TRBV18,CASSPGTGLTEAFF,TGTGCCAGCTCACCTGGGACAGGGCTCACTGAAGCTTTCTTT
12,few,TRBJ2-5,NA,TRBV16,CASSQFPETQYF,TGTGCCAGCAGCCAATTCCCGGAGACCCAGTACTTC
13,NA,TRBJ2-2,NA,TRBV10-1,CASSERRTGELFF,TGCGCCAGCAGTGAAAGGAGGACCGGGGAGCTGTTTTTT
15,NA,TRBJ2-1,TRBD1,TRBV15,CATSSPGQAKNEQFF,TGTGCCACCAGCAGTCCGGGACAGGCTAAGAATGAGCAGTTCTTC
15,once,TRBJ1-2,NA,TRBV3-1/TRBV3-2,CASSHLEGRGYGYTF,TGTGCCAGCAGCCACCTGGAGGGGCGAGGCTATGGCTACACCTTC
16,NA,TRBJ2-3,TRBD2,TRBV11-3,CASSPTSGGSTDTQYF,TGTGCCAGCAGCCCGACTAGCGGGGGAAGCACAGATACGCAGTATTTT
11,NA,TRBJ2-1,NA,TRBV7-9,CASTATDEQFF,TGTGCCAGCACCGCAACGGATGAGCAGTTCTTC
11,NA,TRBJ1-6,NA,TRBV7-9,CASSSPGVIQF,TGTGCCAGCAGCTCTCCGGGGGTAATCCAATTT
15,few,TRBJ1-6,NA,TRBV6-5,CASSYSDGLNSPLHF,TGTGCCAGCAGTTACTCCGACGGGTTGAATTCACCCCTCCACTTT